Included here is one T cell receptor beta chain sequence, with context. An end of the junction differs from the germline gene, which may be a read error. The method was immunoSEQ multiplex PCR; TCRdb's version includes in-frame clones alone and lacks a portion of them. This table has roughly 75,000 clones, 80% appearing once. Looked up from germline, CDR1 is SGHRS and CDR2 is YFSETQ. This CDR3 contains 13 residues. The data were obtained in a study of blood T cell repertoires in COVID-19. V is TRBV5-1 and J is TRBJ2-7; D is perhaps TRBD2 (5 bases). This receptor was identified in a man aged 45-60 years with COVID-19, enrolled during active disease. The sample was peripheral blood. DNA of the CDR3: TGCGCCAGCAGGTTGGGGAGCTCCTACGAGCAGTACTTC. Translated, it gives CASRLGSSYEQYF.